The rows below give T cell receptor beta chains drawn from one sample of a study of shared clonotypes between healthy human individuals. Data came from immunoSEQ multiplex PCR; TCRdb stores just in-frame clones and leaves some out. The sample lists about 680,000 clones, around 92% seen once, with about a quarter in the top ten. The sample taken for sequencing was naive CD8+ T cells sorted from blood. These TCRs come from a man aged 25-45 years in good health. CDR3s include the opening cysteine and the closing phenylalanine or tryptophan. The D gene is left open where the match is weak. Only part of the rows carry a size: once, few, many, or a class if the clone is expanded.

D: NA
size: NA
V: TRBV9
J: TRBJ1-1
DNA: TGTGCCAGCAGCCTGGGGGCGATGAACACTGAAGCTTTCTTT
CDR3: CASSLGAMNTEAFF

D: NA
size: NA
V: TRBV21-1
J: TRBJ1-5
DNA: TGTGCCAGCAGCAATTGTACGAAGACAGCTAGCAATCAGCCCCAGCATTTT
CDR3: CASSNCTKTASNQPQHF

D: TRBD2
size: NA
V: TRBV11-2
J: TRBJ2-3
DNA: TGTGCCAGCAGCCTCGGGACTAGCGGGACTGTCACAGATACGCAGTATTTT
CDR3: CASSLGTSGTVTDTQYF

D: NA
size: NA
V: TRBV7-9
J: TRBJ2-5
DNA: TGTGCCAGCAGCTTTGGCCAGCGACCCGAGACCCAGTACTTC
CDR3: CASSFGQRPETQYF

D: NA
size: once
V: TRBV19
J: TRBJ1-1
DNA: TGTGCCAGTAGTATCTTGGGCGGCACTGAAGCTTTCTTT
CDR3: CASSILGGTEAFF

D: TRBD2
size: NA
V: TRBV11-2
J: TRBJ2-1
DNA: TGTGCCAGCAGCTTATTCGCTAGCGGGGACTACAATGAGCAGTTCTTC
CDR3: CASSLFASGDYNEQFF

D: NA
size: NA
V: TRBV18
J: TRBJ2-1
DNA: TGTGCCAGCCACCGGTCACGGGGCTTTAGCTCCTACAATGAGCAGTTCTTC
CDR3: CASHRSRGFSSYNEQFF

D: TRBD2
size: NA
V: TRBV27
J: TRBJ2-2
DNA: TGTGCCAGCAGTTCCGGGACTAGCGGGAGGCCCGGGGAGCTGTTTTTT
CDR3: CASSSGTSGRPGELFF

D: NA
size: NA
V: TRBV27
J: TRBJ2-3
DNA: TGTGCCAGCGGAACCGAAGTTTTAAGAGACAGCCGAGATACGCAGTATTTT
CDR3: CASGTEVLRDSRDTQYF

D: TRBD2
size: NA
V: TRBV30
J: TRBJ2-7
DNA: TGTGCCTGGAGTGTGGCGGGAGACGAGCAGTACTTC
CDR3: CAWSVAGDEQYF

D: NA
size: NA
V: TRBV15
J: TRBJ2-7
DNA: TGTGCCACCAGCAGAGATCAGAGCTACGAGCAGTACTTC
CDR3: CATSRDQSYEQYF

D: NA
size: once
V: TRBV4-1
J: TRBJ2-5
DNA: TGCGCCAGCCGATGGAAAGAGACCCAGTACTTC
CDR3: CASRWKETQYF

D: NA
size: NA
V: TRBV13
J: TRBJ2-1
DNA: TGTGCCAGCAGCTTGCGGGACAGCGGCTCCTACAATGAGCAGTTCTTC
CDR3: CASSLRDSGSYNEQFF

D: NA
size: once
V: TRBV21-1
J: TRBJ2-1
DNA: TGTGCCAGCAACCCAAGGCGGGGGGGGGCAGGTCCCACCTACAATGAGCAGTTCTTC
CDR3: CASNPRRGGAGPTYNEQFF

D: TRBD2
size: NA
V: TRBV7-7
J: TRBJ2-1
DNA: TGTGCTAGCAGCCGGATATCTAGCGGGAGGGAATACAATGAGCAGTTCTTC
CDR3: CASSRISSGREYNEQFF

D: NA
size: once
V: TRBV9
J: TRBJ2-7
DNA: TGTGCCAGTTCCCCCGGGGGCTCGGCCTGGTACGAGCAGTACTTC
CDR3: CASSPGGSAWYEQYF

D: TRBD1
size: NA
V: TRBV5-1
J: TRBJ2-7
DNA: TGCGCCAGCAGCTCCAACAGGGGCGAGCAGTACTTC
CDR3: CASSSNRGEQYF

D: NA
size: NA
V: TRBV27
J: TRBJ1-1
DNA: TGTGCCAGCAGTTTACAGGGTATGAGGAACACTGAAGCTTTCTTT
CDR3: CASSLQGMRNTEAFF

D: TRBD1
size: once
V: TRBV4-2
J: TRBJ2-7
DNA: TGTGCCAGCAGCCAGTCGAGTCTTTCGGACAGGGCCCTGAACGAGCAGTACTTC
CDR3: CASSQSSLSDRALNEQYF

D: NA
size: NA
V: TRBV7-9
J: TRBJ1-1
DNA: TGTGCCAGCAGCTTAGACCCTACCCGGGGGCTGGGCACTGAAGCTTTCTTT
CDR3: CASSLDPTRGLGTEAFF

D: NA
size: NA
V: TRBV6-5
J: TRBJ1-2
DNA: TGTGCCAGCAGTTACTCTGGCGTAAACTATGGCTACACCTTC
CDR3: CASSYSGVNYGYTF

D: NA
size: NA
V: TRBV5-5
J: TRBJ2-7
DNA: TGTGCCAGCACCGCTCCAGGGTCCTCCTCCTACGAGCAGTACTTC
CDR3: CASTAPGSSSYEQYF

D: TRBD2
size: NA
V: TRBV28
J: TRBJ2-5
DNA: TGTGCCAGCAGTTTCACCGGGGCCGAGATCGGACTAGCGGGAGACCAAGAGACCCAGTACTTC
CDR3: CASSFTGAEIGLAGDQETQYF

D: NA
size: NA
V: TRBV6-5
J: TRBJ2-1
DNA: TGTGCCAGCACGGGGCCCAATGAGCAGTTCTTC
CDR3: CASTGPNEQFF

D: TRBD1
size: NA
V: TRBV6-5
J: TRBJ2-2
DNA: TGTGCCAGCAGATACAGACAGGGGGCGAGGACCGGGGAGCTGTTTTTT
CDR3: CASRYRQGARTGELFF

D: TRBD2
size: NA
V: TRBV27
J: TRBJ2-3
DNA: TGTGCCAGCAGGGAAGCGGGGTTGACTTACACAGATACGCAGTATTTT
CDR3: CASREAGLTYTDTQYF

D: TRBD1
size: NA
V: TRBV27
J: TRBJ1-5
DNA: TGTGCCAGCAGCCGGACAGGGAGTAATCAGCCCCAGCATTTT
CDR3: CASSRTGSNQPQHF

D: NA
size: NA
V: TRBV7-8
J: TRBJ2-1
DNA: TGTGCCAGCAGCCCCGTTGAGCTCGGCTCCTACAATGAGCAGTTCTTC
CDR3: CASSPVELGSYNEQFF

D: NA
size: NA
V: TRBV16
J: TRBJ1-2
DNA: TGTGCCAGCAGCCCGGACGGGAAAATAATTCAACTTAACTATGGCTACACCTTC
CDR3: CASSPDGKIIQLNYGYTF

D: NA
size: NA
V: TRBV11-1
J: TRBJ2-7
DNA: TGTGCCAGCAGCTTAGCGCGCGGGAACTCCTACGAGCAGTACTTC
CDR3: CASSLARGNSYEQYF

D: TRBD1
size: NA
V: TRBV30
J: TRBJ2-3
DNA: TGTGCCTGGAGTGCAACAGGGGGCGTGAATACGCAGTATTTT
CDR3: CAWSATGGVNTQYF

D: TRBD1
size: NA
V: TRBV18
J: TRBJ2-3
DNA: TGTGCCAGCTCCCAGAGGACAGGGACTAGCACAGATACGCAGTATTTT
CDR3: CASSQRTGTSTDTQYF

D: TRBD1
size: once
V: TRBV6-5
J: TRBJ1-3
DNA: TGTGCCAGCAGTTTGGACACAGGGGGCCCTGGAAACACCATATATTTT
CDR3: CASSLDTGGPGNTIYF

D: TRBD2
size: once
V: TRBV14
J: TRBJ2-2
DNA: TGTGCCAGCAGCCAAGGGAAATCAGCGGGAGGATTCTACACCGGGGAGCTGTTTTTT
CDR3: CASSQGKSAGGFYTGELFF

D: NA
size: NA
V: TRBV28
J: TRBJ1-4
DNA: TGTGCCAGCAGCGGGACACCAAGAGAAAAACTGTTTTTT
CDR3: CASSGTPREKLFF

D: NA
size: NA
V: TRBV19
J: TRBJ2-3
DNA: TGTGCCAGTAGTATCTCCGTAAGCACGGCTTTCGTGGCTCCAGATACGCAGTATTTT
CDR3: CASSISVSTAFVAPDTQYF

D: TRBD2
size: NA
V: TRBV4-1
J: TRBJ2-1
DNA: TGCGCCAGCAGCCACTCTAGCGGGATGAACAATGAGCAGTTCTTC
CDR3: CASSHSSGMNNEQFF

D: TRBD1
size: NA
V: TRBV4-1
J: TRBJ2-7
DNA: TGCGCCAGCAGCGTGGGACAGAGCTCCTACGAGCAGTACTTC
CDR3: CASSVGQSSYEQYF

D: NA
size: NA
V: TRBV4-1
J: TRBJ2-1
DNA: TGCGCCAGCAGCGACTCCTACAATGAGCAGTTCTTC
CDR3: CASSDSYNEQFF

D: TRBD1
size: NA
V: TRBV11-3
J: TRBJ2-6
DNA: TGTGCCATTCCTCCGGGACAGGGGGCCCTGAGGGGGGCCAACGTCCTGACTTTC
CDR3: CAIPPGQGALRGANVLTF

D: NA
size: NA
V: TRBV4-1
J: TRBJ1-5
DNA: TGCGCCAGCAGCCAAGACGGCGGGGGAGGCCAGCCCCAGCATTTT
CDR3: CASSQDGGGGQPQHF

D: NA
size: NA
V: TRBV11-2
J: TRBJ2-7
DNA: TGTGCCAGCAGCTTGGCTGGGGGCAGGACGACCTACGAGCAGTACTTC
CDR3: CASSLAGGRTTYEQYF

D: NA
size: NA
V: TRBV29-1
J: TRBJ2-7
DNA: TGCAGCGTTGAAAGGGCGGGAAAGGCCTACGAGCAGTACTTC
CDR3: CSVERAGKAYEQYF

D: NA
size: NA
V: TRBV27
J: TRBJ1-2
DNA: TGTGCCAGCAGTTTAAATGGATATAACTATGGCTACACCTTC
CDR3: CASSLNGYNYGYTF

D: NA
size: NA
V: TRBV7-2
J: TRBJ1-2
DNA: TGTGCCAGCAGCTTAGTGCTGGGATCGGGAGGCTACACCTTC
CDR3: CASSLVLGSGGYTF

D: TRBD2
size: NA
V: TRBV4-1
J: TRBJ2-7
DNA: TGCGCCAGCAGCCAAGTTAGACTAGCGGGGGGTCCTCGCTGGGAGCAGTACTTC
CDR3: CASSQVRLAGGPRWEQYF

D: NA
size: NA
V: TRBV29-1
J: TRBJ2-7
DNA: TGCAGCGTTTCGTCAGCTAGCTCCTACGAGCAGTACTTC
CDR3: CSVSSASSYEQYF

D: TRBD2
size: once
V: TRBV6-5
J: TRBJ2-5
DNA: TGTGCCAGCAGTCCTAGCGGGCAAGAGACCCAGTACTTC
CDR3: CASSPSGQETQYF

D: NA
size: NA
V: TRBV7-9
J: TRBJ2-5
DNA: TGTGCCAGCAGCTCGGAAGCGACAGCAGAAGAGACCCAGTACTTC
CDR3: CASSSEATAEETQYF

D: TRBD2
size: NA
V: TRBV10-1
J: TRBJ2-1
DNA: TGCGCCAGCAGTAGCGGGAGCTACAATGAGCAGTTCTTC
CDR3: CASSSGSYNEQFF

D: NA
size: NA
V: TRBV5-4
J: TRBJ2-7
DNA: TGTGCCAGCAGCCTCTCTCCCTGGGAGCAGTACTTC
CDR3: CASSLSPWEQYF

D: TRBD1
size: NA
V: TRBV19
J: TRBJ2-7
DNA: TGTGCCAGTAATCAGGGGGATGACTTCGGGGAGCAGTACTTC
CDR3: CASNQGDDFGEQYF

D: TRBD1
size: NA
V: TRBV7-9
J: TRBJ1-2
DNA: TGTGCCAGCAGCTTAGCGGGACAGCCCTCTAACTATGGCTACACCTTC
CDR3: CASSLAGQPSNYGYTF

D: NA
size: NA
V: TRBV4-3
J: TRBJ2-1
DNA: TGCGCCAGCAGCCGGGGCTTGGAGCAGTTCTTC
CDR3: CASSRGLEQFF

D: TRBD2
size: NA
V: TRBV7-9
J: TRBJ2-7
DNA: TGTGCCAGCAGCTCCTTTGGGCGGGAGGGCTACGAGCAGTACTTC
CDR3: CASSSFGREGYEQYF